A single sample is the source of the 18 T cell receptor beta chains below, sequenced in a study of siplizumab effects on memory and regulatory T cells. The protocol was immunoSEQ multiplex PCR, while the TCRdb copy is restricted to in-frame clones and leaves out a portion. Among 90,000 to 95,000 clones listed, 95% to 97% were seen once. Specimen: naive CD4+ T cells sorted from blood. The receptors originated from a human donor in good health.

J is TRBJ1-3 and V is TRBV6-1; tentatively, D is TRBD1 (6 bases). The V and J ends lost 7 bases and 0 bases respectively, with 13 bases between them. Germline CDR1 and CDR2: MNHNS and SASEGT. This CDR3 comprises 15 residues. The CDR3 DNA follows: TGTGCCAGCACCAAGGGGGACCTCTCTGGAAACACCATATATTTT. Its protein is CASTKGDLSGNTIYF.

The chain employs TRBV9 and TRBJ2-5; no reliable D call. Germline V gene sequence: CDR1 SGDLS, CDR2 YYNGEE. The CDR3 length is 13 residues. The V end was cut by 2 bases, the J end by 5 bases, with 10 bases between. The CDR3 spells CASSVNPRETQYF. For the CDR3, the DNA is TGTGCCAGCAGCGTTAATCCTCGGGAGACCCAGTACTTC.

The chain links TRBV7-6 to TRBJ1-4; TRBD1 matches 8 bases. CDR1 SGHVS and CDR2 FNYEAQ come from the germline V gene. V was pared by 5 bases and J by 7 bases, with 9 bases of the junction left unmatched. This CDR3 comprises 15 residues. This CDR3 reads CASSPGGSLAEKLFF. The DNA of the CDR3 is TGTGCCAGCAGCCCAGGGGGCTCGTTGGCTGAAAAACTGTTTTTT.

This clone was detected only once. The chain joins TRBV9 to TRBJ2-7; D not certain. CDR1 is SGDLS, CDR2 YYNGEE, per germline. The V end was cut by 1 base, the J end by 5 bases, with 13 bases between. This CDR3 has 14 residues. CDR3 bases: TGTGCCAGCAGCGTATCGAGTTTCTTCGACGAGCAGTACTTC. Protein sequence: CASSVSSFFDEQYF.

CDR3: CASSRGLVTYNEQFF. CDR3 bases: TGTGCCAGCAGCCGGGGACTAGTTACCTACAATGAGCAGTTCTTC. The gene calls are TRBV5-4 and TRBJ2-1; 8 bases agree with TRBD2. After removal of 4 bases from V and 2 bases from J, the junction contained 5 bases not matched to a gene. CDR1 and CDR2 (germline): SGHNT, YYREEE (reference sequence). The CDR3 extends over 15 amino acids.

The chain links TRBV15 to TRBJ2-7; TRBD1 might be the D (6 bases). The germline V gene has CDR1 LNHNV and CDR2 YYDKDF (reference sequence). CDR3 length: 13 residues. Trimming took 3 bases from V and 4 from J, leaving 10 bases between them. CDR3 in DNA: TGTGCCACCAGCAGGTCAGGGGAATACGAGCAGTACTTC. Amino acid sequence: CATSRSGEYEQYF.

The chain recombines TRBV6-5 with TRBJ1-5; D perhaps matches TRBD1 (6 bases). Trimming removed 4 bases from V and 3 bases from J, with 10 bases in between. Germline V gene lookup returns CDR1 MNHEY and CDR2 SVGAGI. The CDR3 covers 14 residues. This chain's CDR3 is CASSFGQNNQPQHF. CDR3 DNA: TGTGCCAGCAGTTTTGGACAGAACAATCAGCCCCAGCATTTT.

The chain joins TRBV29-1 to TRBJ1-5; D unclear. This CDR3 is 12 amino acids long. V was shortened by 7 bases and J by 0 bases, with 7 bases between the two germline ends. Germline loops: CDR1 SQVTM, CDR2 ANQGSEA. The CDR3 is CSAYTSNQPQHF. CDR3 sequence (DNA): TGCAGCGCCTACACTAGCAATCAGCCCCAGCATTTT.

The chain links TRBV7-9 to TRBJ1-2; the D gene is possibly TRBD1 (5 bases). The CDR3 is 16 residues long. Germline-derived CDR1 and CDR2 are SEHNR and FQNEAQ (reference sequence). V lost 4 bases to trimming and J lost 3 bases, with 18 bases between them. The CDR3 reads CASSSQTAGLDYGYTF. In nucleotides, the CDR3 is TGTGCCAGCAGCTCCCAGACTGCGGGGCTAGACTATGGCTACACCTTC.

The genes are TRBV2 and TRBJ1-2; TRBD1 is a possible D gene (6 bases). The germline V and J ends were trimmed by 7 bases and 4 bases, with 16 bases remaining between them. CDR3 length equals 14 residues. The germline V gene encodes CDR1 SNHLY and CDR2 FYNNEI. The CDR3 nucleotides are TGTGCCAGCAATTTCGGGACGGGGGCCTATGGCTACACCTTC. Translating it yields CASNFGTGAYGYTF.

The gene calls are TRBV19 and TRBJ1-5; no definite D call. This CDR3 contains 17 residues. Germline V lookup: CDR1 LNHDA, CDR2 SQIVND (reference sequence). Trimming shortened V by 0 bases and J by 7 bases, and 19 bases separated the two germline ends. The CDR3 nucleotides read TGTGCCAGTAGTATAGAGGGAGGGAACCGTGCCATACAGCCCCAGCATTTT. Encoded protein: CASSIEGGNRAIQPQHF.

This rearrangement joins TRBV19 to TRBJ1-2, with TRBD1 identical over 9 bases. Trimming took 6 bases from V and 0 from J; bases not matched to a gene: 11. CDR3 size: 17 residues. Per the germline V gene, CDR1 is LNHDA and CDR2 is SQIVND (reference sequence). CDR3 region: CASSLQGARSSNYGYTF. The CDR3 DNA reads as TGTGCCAGTAGCTTACAGGGGGCGCGTTCATCTAACTATGGCTACACCTTC.

The chain employs TRBV19 and TRBJ1-5; D gene uncertain. Germline V gene data show CDR1 as LNHDA and CDR2 as SQIVND (reference sequence). V lost 7 bases and J lost 2, with 15 bases in between. The CDR3 contains 15 residues. The CDR3 region is CASNPDRGGNQPQHF. The CDR3 bases are TGTGCCAGTAATCCCGATCGGGGAGGCAATCAGCCCCAGCATTTT. Based on the CDR3 plus reference TRBV19 and TRBJ1-5, the full variable domain is DGGITQSPKYLFRKEGQNVTLSCEQNLNHDAMYWYRQDPGQGLRLIYYSQIVNDFQKGDIAEGYSVSREKKESFPLTVTSAQKNPTAFYLCASNPDRGGNQPQHFGDGTRLSIL.

The chain uses TRBV27 and TRBJ1-4; tentatively, D is TRBD1 (6 bases). The V end was cut by 4 bases, the J end by 5 bases, with 17 bases between. Germline loops: CDR1 MNHEY, CDR2 SMNVEV (reference sequence). The CDR3 contains 16 residues. The CDR3 DNA is TGTGCCAGCAGTTCCCCAACCCGGGACAAGAATGAAAAACTGTTTTTT. Amino acids: CASSSPTRDKNEKLFF.

The J gene is TRBJ2-1, the V gene TRBV10-3; D unresolved. There are 12 residues in the CDR3. Trimming stripped 2 bases from V and 8 bases from J, with 7 bases between. Germline-derived CDR1 and CDR2 are ENHRY and SYGVKD. The chain's CDR3 is CAISEVEDEQFF. CDR3 nucleotide sequence: TGTGCCATCAGTGAGGTTGAGGATGAGCAGTTCTTC.

This clone was detected once. The CDR3 DNA reads as TGTGCCAGCTCACCCGGACAGGGCGGCAATCAGCCCCAGCATTTT. Translating gives CASSPGQGGNQPQHF. The V gene is TRBV18, the J gene TRBJ1-5; 8 bases are shared with TRBD1. The V gene's germline CDR1 is KGHSH and CDR2 LQKENI. The V and J ends lost 3 bases and 2 bases, in that order; junction bases with no gene match: 3. The CDR3 sequence is 15 residues long. The entire variable domain, with the rest obtained from reference TRBV18 and TRBJ1-5, is as follows: NAGVMQNPRHLVRRRGQEARLRCSPMKGHSHVYWYRQLPEEGLKFMVYLQKENIIDESGMPKERFSAEFPKEGPSILRIQQVVRGDSAAYFCASSPGQGGNQPQHFGDGTRLSIL.

This chain links TRBV5-1 with TRBJ2-1; weak D call: TRBD2 (6 bases). The ends were cut back, 4 bases at V and 0 bases at J, with 11 bases in the middle. This CDR3 is built from 15 residues. Germline CDR1 and CDR2: SGHRS and YFSETQ. CDR3 coding DNA: TGCGCCAGCAGCACTGGGGGGACCTCCTACAATGAGCAGTTCTTC. This sequence encodes CASSTGGTSYNEQFF. The variable domain in full, completed from reference TRBV5-1 and TRBJ2-1, reads KAGVTQTPRYLIKTRGQQVTLSCSPISGHRSVSWYQQTPGQGLQFLFEYFSETQRNKGNFPGRFSGRQFSNSRSEMNVSTLELGDSALYLCASSTGGTSYNEQFFGPGTRLTVL.

The gene calls are TRBV7-9 and TRBJ1-2; 7 bases are a match to TRBD1. Germline V lookup: CDR1 SEHNR, CDR2 FQNEAQ (reference sequence). CDR3 length: 15 amino acids. With V trimmed by 5 bases and J by 4 bases, 10 bases remained unmatched. CDR3 protein: CASSLTGEVAYGYTF. CDR3 in DNA: TGTGCCAGCAGCCTTACAGGGGAGGTAGCCTATGGCTACACCTTC.